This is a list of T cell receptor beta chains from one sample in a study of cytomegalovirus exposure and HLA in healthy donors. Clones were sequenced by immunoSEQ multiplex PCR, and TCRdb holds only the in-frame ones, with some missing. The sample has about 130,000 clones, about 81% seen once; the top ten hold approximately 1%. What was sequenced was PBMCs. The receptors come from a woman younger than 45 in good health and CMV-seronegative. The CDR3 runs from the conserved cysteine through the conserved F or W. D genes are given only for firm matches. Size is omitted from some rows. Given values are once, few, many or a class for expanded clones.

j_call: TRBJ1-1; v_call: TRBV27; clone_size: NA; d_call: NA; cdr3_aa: CASRGGGTEAFF; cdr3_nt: TGTGCCAGCCGGGGGGGTGGCACTGAAGCTTTCTTT
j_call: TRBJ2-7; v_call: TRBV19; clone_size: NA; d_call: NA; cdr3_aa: CASSQGHPYEQYF; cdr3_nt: TGTGCCAGTAGTCAGGGGCACCCCTACGAGCAGTACTTC
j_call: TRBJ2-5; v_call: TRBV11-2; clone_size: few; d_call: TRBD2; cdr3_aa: CASRVSRGGETQYF; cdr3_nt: TGTGCCAGCAGAGTTAGCCGGGGAGGGGAGACCCAGTACTTC
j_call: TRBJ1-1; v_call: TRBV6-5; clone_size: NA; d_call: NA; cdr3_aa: CASSYSTANTEAFF; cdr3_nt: TGTGCCAGCAGTTACTCGACAGCGAACACTGAAGCTTTCTTT
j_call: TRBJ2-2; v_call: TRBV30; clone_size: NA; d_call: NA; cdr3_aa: CAWSHRFGELFF; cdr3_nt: TGTGCCTGGAGTCATAGATTCGGGGAGCTGTTTTTT
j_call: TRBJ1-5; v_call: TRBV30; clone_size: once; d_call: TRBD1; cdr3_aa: CAWASDRGKRPQHF; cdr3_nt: TGTGCCTGGGCCTCGGACAGGGGTAAGCGGCCCCAGCATTTT
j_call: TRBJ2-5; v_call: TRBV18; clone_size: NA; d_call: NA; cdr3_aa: CASSPGTPQETQYF; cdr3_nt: TGTGCCAGCTCACCGGGGACTCCCCAAGAGACCCAGTACTTC
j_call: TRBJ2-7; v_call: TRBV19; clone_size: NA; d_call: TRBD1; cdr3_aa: CASSRGQGAHEQYF; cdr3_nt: TGTGCCAGTAGCAGAGGACAGGGGGCCCACGAGCAGTACTTC
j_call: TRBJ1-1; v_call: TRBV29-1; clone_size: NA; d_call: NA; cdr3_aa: CSVEGGPGGTEAFF; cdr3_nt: TGCAGCGTCGAGGGGGGGCCGGGGGGCACTGAAGCTTTCTTT
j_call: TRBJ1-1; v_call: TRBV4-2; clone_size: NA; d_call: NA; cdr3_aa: CASSPRVLGGANTEAFF; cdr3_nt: TGTGCCAGCAGTCCCCGGGTCCTCGGGGGGGCGAACACTGAAGCTTTCTTT
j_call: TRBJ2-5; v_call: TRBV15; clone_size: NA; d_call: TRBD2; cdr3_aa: CATSTGLAEAETQYF; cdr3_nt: TGTGCCACCAGCACGGGACTAGCGGAAGCAGAGACCCAGTACTTC
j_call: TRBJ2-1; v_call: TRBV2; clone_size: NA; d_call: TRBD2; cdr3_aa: CASSTGGAEQFF; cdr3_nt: TGTGCCAGCAGTACGGGGGGTGCTGAGCAGTTCTTC
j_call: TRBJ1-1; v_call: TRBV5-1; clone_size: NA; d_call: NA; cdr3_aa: CASSLAAGSLLNTEAFF; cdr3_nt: TGCGCCAGCAGCTTGGCCGCGGGGTCCCTACTAAACACTGAAGCTTTCTTT
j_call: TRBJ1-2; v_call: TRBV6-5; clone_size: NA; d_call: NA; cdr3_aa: CASSYLSPGLQYGYTF; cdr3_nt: TGTGCCAGCAGTTATTTATCCCCAGGCCTGCAATATGGCTACACCTTC
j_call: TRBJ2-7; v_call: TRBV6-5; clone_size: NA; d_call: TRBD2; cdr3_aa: CASKIAGGTYEQYF; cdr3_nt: TGTGCCAGCAAAATAGCGGGAGGAACCTACGAGCAGTACTTC
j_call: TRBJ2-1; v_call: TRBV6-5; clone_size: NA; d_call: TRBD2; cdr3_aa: CASSNGRGEQFF; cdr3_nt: TGTGCCAGCAGTAACGGGAGGGGTGAGCAGTTCTTC